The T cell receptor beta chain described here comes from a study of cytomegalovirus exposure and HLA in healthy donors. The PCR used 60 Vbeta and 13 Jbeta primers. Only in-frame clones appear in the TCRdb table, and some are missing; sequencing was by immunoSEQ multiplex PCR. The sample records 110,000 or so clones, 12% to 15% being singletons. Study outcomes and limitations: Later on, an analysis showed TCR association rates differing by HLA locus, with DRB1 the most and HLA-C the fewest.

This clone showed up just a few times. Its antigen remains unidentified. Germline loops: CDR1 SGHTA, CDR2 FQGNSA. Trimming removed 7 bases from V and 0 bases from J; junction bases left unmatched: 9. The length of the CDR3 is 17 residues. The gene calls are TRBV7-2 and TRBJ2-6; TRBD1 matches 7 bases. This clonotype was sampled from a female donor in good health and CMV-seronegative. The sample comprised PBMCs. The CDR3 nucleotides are TGTGCCAGCATCCGGGACAGACGTCCCTCTGGGGCCAACGTCCTGACTTTC. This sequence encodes CASIRDRRPSGANVLTF.